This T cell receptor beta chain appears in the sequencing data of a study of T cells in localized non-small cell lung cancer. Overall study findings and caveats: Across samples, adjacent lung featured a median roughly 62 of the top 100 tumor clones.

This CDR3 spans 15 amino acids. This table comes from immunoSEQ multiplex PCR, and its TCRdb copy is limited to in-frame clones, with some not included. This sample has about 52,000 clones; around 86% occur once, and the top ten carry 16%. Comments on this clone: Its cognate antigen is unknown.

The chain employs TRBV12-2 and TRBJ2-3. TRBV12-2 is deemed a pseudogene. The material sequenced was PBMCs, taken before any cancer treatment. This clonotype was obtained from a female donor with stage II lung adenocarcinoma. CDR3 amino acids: CASRPRGGSTDTQYF. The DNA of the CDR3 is TGTGCAAGTCGCCCCCGGGGCGGGAGCACAGATACGCAGTATTTT.